This T cell receptor beta chain was documented in a study of lymphopenia after photon versus proton radiotherapy. Assay used: immunoSEQ multiplex PCR; TCRdb lists only in-frame clones, some missing. The sample holds almost 25,000 clones, 80% to 85% seen once. This CDR3 is built from 14 residues. V dropped 4 bases and J dropped 4 bases, with 11 bases sitting between them. Looked up from germline, CDR1 is GTSNPN and CDR2 is SVGIG (reference sequence). The chain has TRBV30 and TRBJ2-6, with D possibly called TRBD1 or TRBD2 (5 bases each). This clonotype was sampled from a woman aged 65 to 85 with pancreatic cancer. Sequencing was performed on peripheral blood, taken from a patient treated with proton-based radiotherapy. The CDR3 region is CAWNLGVGANVLTF. DNA for the CDR3: TGTGCCTGGAACCTGGGGGTCGGGGCCAACGTCCTGACTTTC.